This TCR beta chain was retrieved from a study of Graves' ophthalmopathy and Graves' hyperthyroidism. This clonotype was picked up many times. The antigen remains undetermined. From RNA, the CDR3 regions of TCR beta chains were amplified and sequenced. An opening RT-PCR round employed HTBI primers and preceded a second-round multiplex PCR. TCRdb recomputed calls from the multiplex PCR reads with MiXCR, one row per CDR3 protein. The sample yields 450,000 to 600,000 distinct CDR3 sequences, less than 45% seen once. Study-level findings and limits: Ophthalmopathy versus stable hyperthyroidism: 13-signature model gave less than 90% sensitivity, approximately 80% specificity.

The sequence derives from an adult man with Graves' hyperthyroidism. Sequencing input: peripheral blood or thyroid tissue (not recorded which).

CDR3 sequence (DNA): TGTGCCGTGCAGGGTACTAGGGAGACCCAGTACTTC. Translated: CAVQGTRETQYF. V gene TRBV28 combines with J gene TRBJ2-5; D is tentatively TRBD1 or TRBD2 (5 bases each). CDR3 length equals 12 residues. CDR1 is MDHEN, CDR2 SYDVKM, per germline. Trimming left V 11 bases short and J 5 bases short, with 15 bases between.